The source of this T cell receptor beta chain is a study of metastatic and nonmetastatic thyroid tumors. Study in general: For malignant and benign thyroid patients, tumor or nodule tissue and blood were the sources whose repertoires were compared.

This clone was detected only a few times. In the source study's methods: A classifier of distant metastasis in papillary thyroid cancer was built from CDR3 differences (across clinicopathological groups). TCRdb re-clonotyped the PCR reads through MiXCR. The V and J calls and clone size are TCRdb's, not the authors'. The data hold fewer than 4,500 clones, with 30% to 40% observed a single time. Deletions cut 8 bases from V and 1 base from J, with 8 bases between. The CDR3 totals 12 residues. CDR1 is ENHRY, CDR2 SYGVKD, per germline. Thyroid surgery was preceded by no treatment in any patient. The J gene is TRBJ1-1, the V gene TRBV10-3; possible D gene TRBD1, 6 bases. This TCR came from a female donor with papillary thyroid cancer or a benign thyroid nodule (not recorded which). Some clones in this sample may be carry-over from other donors' samples. Specimen: adjacent normal tissue. CDR3 in amino acids: CAIGTSNTEAFF. The DNA for the CDR3 is TGTGCCATCGGGACATCGAACACTGAAGCTTTCTTT.